These T cell receptor beta chains were read from a single sample in a study of cytomegalovirus exposure and HLA in healthy donors. Some clones are missing from TCRdb's copy, which holds only in-frame ones; the method was immunoSEQ multiplex PCR. The sample lists 140,000 or so clones, around 80% occurring once. Sequencing input: PBMCs. The source is a female donor in good health and CMV-seronegative. The CDR3 runs from the conserved cysteine through the conserved F or W. The D gene is left open where the match is weak. Size tells how often a clone was seen (once, few, many) or the class of an expanded clone, and some rows leave it out.

D gene	J gene	clone size	V gene	CDR3 protein	CDR3 DNA
TRBD1	TRBJ1-2	NA	TRBV5-1	CASSQAMGQGVYGYPF	TGCGCCAGCAGCCAAGCAATGGGACAGGGGGTCTATGGCTACCCCTTC
TRBD2	TRBJ2-1	NA	TRBV19	CASSATSGGSYNEQFF	TGTGCCAGTAGTGCGACTAGCGGGGGGTCCTACAATGAGCAGTTCTTC
TRBD1	TRBJ1-1	NA	TRBV7-2	CASSFDRGRRDEAFF	TGTGCCAGCAGCTTCGACAGGGGGCGTAGAGATGAAGCTTTCTTT
NA	TRBJ2-7	NA	TRBV9	CASSVEPQAYEQYF	TGTGCCAGCAGCGTAGAGCCCCAAGCCTACGAGCAGTACTTC
NA	TRBJ2-1	NA	TRBV11-2	CASSAIRGFYNEQFF	TGTGCCAGCAGCGCAATACGGGGTTTTTACAATGAGCAGTTCTTC
NA	TRBJ2-7	NA	TRBV27	CASSYGGSSYEQYF	TGTGCCAGCAGTTATGGCGGAAGCTCCTACGAGCAGTACTTC
NA	TRBJ1-6	NA	TRBV28	CASRPTGSGSPLHF	TGTGCCAGCAGACCAACAGGGTCTGGGTCACCCCTCCACTTT
TRBD1	TRBJ1-2	NA	TRBV19	CASSMTTGSGYTF	TGTGCCAGTAGTATGACGACAGGGTCTGGCTACACCTTC
NA	TRBJ2-5	NA	TRBV5-1	CASSLNHPEETQYF	TGCGCCAGCAGCTTGAATCACCCAGAAGAGACCCAGTACTTC
TRBD1	TRBJ1-1	NA	TRBV28	CASSLSGQLNTEAFF	TGTGCCAGCAGTTTGTCGGGACAGTTGAACACTGAAGCTTTCTTT
NA	TRBJ1-5	NA	TRBV7-6	CASSPSGNQPQHF	TGTGCCAGCAGTCCCAGTGGCAATCAGCCCCAGCATTTT
NA	TRBJ1-1	NA	TRBV5-1	CASSRDYTNTEAFF	TGCGCCAGCAGCCGGGACTACACGAACACTGAAGCTTTCTTT
NA	TRBJ2-5	NA	TRBV18	CASSPLSEETQYF	TGTGCCAGCTCACCACTCTCGGAAGAGACCCAGTACTTC
NA	TRBJ1-2	NA	TRBV25-1	CASSGTFYYGYTF	TGTGCCAGCAGTGGCACCTTCTATTATGGCTACACCTTC
TRBD1	TRBJ1-1	NA	TRBV6-1	CASSVGQMNTEAFF	TGTGCCAGCAGTGTGGGACAGATGAACACTGAAGCTTTCTTT
NA	TRBJ2-1	NA	TRBV5-4	CASSFGGGYNEQFF	TGTGCCAGCAGCTTCGGGGGTGGGTACAATGAGCAGTTCTTC
NA	TRBJ1-3	NA	TRBV2	CASSEAFGLTGNTIYF	TGTGCCAGCAGTGAAGCCTTTGGCCTCACTGGAAACACCATATATTTT
TRBD1	TRBJ2-5	NA	TRBV28	CASSRQGKGAQYF	TGTGCCAGCAGCCGACAGGGGAAAGGGGCCCAGTACTTC
NA	TRBJ1-1	NA	TRBV29-1	CSVQSSWTEAFF	TGCAGCGTTCAGTCATCCTGGACTGAAGCTTTCTTT
NA	TRBJ2-7	NA	TRBV6-5	CASSYSAGAHYEQYF	TGTGCCAGCAGTTACTCCGCGGGGGCTCACTACGAGCAGTACTTC
TRBD1	TRBJ1-2	NA	TRBV5-1	CASSLSTGGTYGYTF	TGCGCCAGCAGCTTGTCCACAGGGGGCACCTATGGCTACACCTTC
NA	TRBJ1-4	few	TRBV10-3	CAISGQNNEKLFF	TGTGCCATCAGCGGACAGAATAATGAAAAACTGTTTTTT
NA	TRBJ2-3	few	TRBV6-5	CASTPTGWADTQYF	TGTGCCAGCACCCCGACAGGTTGGGCAGATACGCAGTATTTT
NA	TRBJ1-5	NA	TRBV7-2	CATGDSNQPQHF	TGTGCCACAGGGGATAGCAATCAGCCCCAGCATTTT
TRBD1	TRBJ1-1	few	TRBV29-1	CSVAGTTGKNTEAFF	TGCAGCGTTGCCGGCACGACAGGGAAGAACACTGAAGCTTTCTTT
TRBD1	TRBJ1-1	NA	TRBV9	CASSVGSGQGLERSTEAFF	TGTGCCAGCAGCGTAGGTTCGGGACAGGGTCTCGAAAGGAGCACTGAAGCTTTCTTT
NA	TRBJ1-1	few	TRBV30	CAWSGQVVAFF	TGTGCCTGGAGTGGCCAGGTTGTTGCTTTCTTT
NA	TRBJ2-7	few	TRBV6-1	CASSLLLFFSYEQYF	TGTGCCAGCAGCCTTCTGTTGTTTTTCTCCTACGAGCAGTACTTC
TRBD1	TRBJ2-6	NA	TRBV9	CASSPWDSHLLSGANVLTF	TGTGCCAGCAGCCCCTGGGACAGCCACCTACTCTCTGGGGCCAACGTCCTGACTTTC
TRBD1	TRBJ1-2	NA	TRBV7-2	CASSSARTGVGYTF	TGTGCCAGCAGTTCAGCCCGGACAGGGGTTGGCTACACCTTC
TRBD2	TRBJ2-7	NA	TRBV2	CASSEGDSGSFPYEQYF	TGTGCCAGCAGTGAGGGGGATAGCGGGAGCTTCCCCTACGAGCAGTACTTC
TRBD2	TRBJ2-7	once	TRBV28	CASTMTSGTLSYEQYF	TGTGCCAGCACTATGACTAGCGGGACCCTCTCCTACGAGCAGTACTTC
TRBD1	TRBJ2-7	NA	TRBV7-6	CASSSWTGGEQYF	TGTGCCAGCAGCTCGTGGACAGGGGGCGAGCAGTACTTC
TRBD2	TRBJ2-5	NA	TRBV19	CASSTSGRAQETQYF	TGTGCCAGTAGTACTAGCGGGAGGGCCCAAGAGACCCAGTACTTC
TRBD2	TRBJ2-3	NA	TRBV18	CASSPLWKRGGTDTQYF	TGTGCCAGCTCACCACTATGGAAGCGGGGGGGCACAGATACGCAGTATTTT
NA	TRBJ2-3	NA	TRBV2	CASSEGRSSTDTQYF	TGTGCCAGCAGTGAAGGGCGGTCTAGCACAGATACGCAGTATTTT
NA	TRBJ2-1	NA	TRBV7-6	CASSLEASSYNEQFF	TGTGCCAGCAGCTTAGAAGCGAGCTCCTACAATGAGCAGTTCTTC